This T cell receptor beta chain was obtained from a study of prognosis after radiotherapy for stage I lung cancer. About the research overall: Of the patients, 6 to 8 had squamous cell carcinoma and about a dozen had adenocarcinoma tumors. Distant metastases developed in several patients after radiotherapy (median about 7 months); more than 12 showed no significant progression.

This clonotype occurred many times. Genomic DNA was subjected to two-round multiplex PCR for amplification of TCR beta CDR3. Gene-specific primers for each TRBV and TRBJ gene drove first-round PCR. Primers of the universal type were employed in the second round of PCR. TCRdb called the multiplex PCR reads again in MiXCR, with one record for every CDR3 protein. The sample contains 11,000 to 15,000 distinct CDR3 sequences, about 32% of which appear only once. With two time points in the design, around 6 milliliters of peripheral blood were drawn at each one. Germline V gene sequence: CDR1 SGHTS, CDR2 YDEGEE. Unmatched junction bases numbered 4, after V lost 0 bases and J lost 3 bases. The CDR3 covers 17 residues.

This TCR derives from a donor at least 50 years old with non-small cell lung cancer. The material sequenced was PBMCs, taken before or after stereotactic body radiation therapy (not recorded which). The chain is built from TRBV5-8 and TRBJ2-2; 11 bases are a match to TRBD2. The CDR3 sequence: CASSLGLAGTYTGELFF. The CDR3 bases are TGTGCCAGCAGCTTGGGACTAGCGGGGACCTACACCGGGGAGCTGTTTTTT.